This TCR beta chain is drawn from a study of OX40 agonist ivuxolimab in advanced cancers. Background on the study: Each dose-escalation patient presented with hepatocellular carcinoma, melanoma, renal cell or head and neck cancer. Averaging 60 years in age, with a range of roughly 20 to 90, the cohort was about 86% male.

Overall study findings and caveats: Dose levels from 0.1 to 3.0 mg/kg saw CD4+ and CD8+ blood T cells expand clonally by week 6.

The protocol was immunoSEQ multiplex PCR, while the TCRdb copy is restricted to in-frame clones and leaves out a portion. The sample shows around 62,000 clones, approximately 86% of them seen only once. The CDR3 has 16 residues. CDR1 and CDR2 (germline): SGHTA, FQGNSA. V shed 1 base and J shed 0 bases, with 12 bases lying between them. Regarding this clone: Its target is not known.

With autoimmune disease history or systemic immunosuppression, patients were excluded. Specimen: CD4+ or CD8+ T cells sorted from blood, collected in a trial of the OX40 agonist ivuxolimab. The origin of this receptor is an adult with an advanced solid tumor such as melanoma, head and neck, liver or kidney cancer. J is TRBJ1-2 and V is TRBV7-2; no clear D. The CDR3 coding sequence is TGTGCCAGCAGCTTAGACCAGTTTGGGTCTAACTATGGCTACACCTTC. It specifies CASSLDQFGSNYGYTF. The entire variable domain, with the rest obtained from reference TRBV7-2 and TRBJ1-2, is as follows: GAGVSQSPSNKVTEKGKDVELRCDPISGHTALYWYRQSLGQGLEFLIYFQGNSAPDKSGLPSDRFSAERTGGSVSTLTIQRTQQEDSAVYLCASSLDQFGSNYGYTFGSGTRLTVV.